This TCR beta chain was identified during a study of T cells after posttransplantation cyclophosphamide. Profiling relied on immunoSEQ multiplex PCR, and the TCRdb table lists in-frame clones only, not all of them. The sample consists of a few thousand clones, more than 60% of them appearing once. This CDR3 region has 17 residues. Per germline, CDR1 SGHRS and CDR2 YFSETQ. V lost 5 bases and J lost 0; bases outside the gene matches: 8. Regarding this clone: Its antigen is unidentified.

Study findings and constraints: Recipient CMV seropositivity and CMV reactivation strongly tracked TRB clonality. TRB overlap between skin or GI tissue T cells and blood was limited.

The chain is built from TRBV5-1 and TRBJ2-1; 10 positions agree with TRBD2. The sample was memory CD8+ T cells sorted from blood. The receptor's source is a woman aged 55-70 years in good health, CMV-negative, and a related stem cell transplant donor. CDR3 nucleotide sequence: TGCGCCAGCAGTGGGCTAGCGGGGGCCAGCTCCTACAATGAGCAGTTCTTC. Its translation: CASSGLAGASSYNEQFF.